The 19 T cell receptor beta chains in this list originate from one sample, sequenced in a study of PD-1 blockade in classical Hodgkin lymphoma. Repertoires were generated with immunoSEQ multiplex PCR, while TCRdb's copy carries only in-frame clones and drops some. The sample carries nearly 55,000 clones, about 85% recorded once. In every patient, relapse followed autologous stem cell transplantation, while exposure to brentuximab vedotin differed. The specimen comprised peripheral blood mononuclear cells (PBMCs), sampled at baseline. These TCRs come from a human donor with classical Hodgkin lymphoma.

This clone was recorded a few times. This rearrangement joins TRBV7-9 to TRBJ1-2; 9 positions agree with TRBD1. The CDR3 extends over 16 amino acids. Germline V gene lookup returns CDR1 SEHNR and CDR2 FQNEAQ (reference sequence). The ends lost 2 bases at V and 8 bases at J; junction bases unmatched: 12. The chain's CDR3 is CASSLLPTGGSEGYTF. In nucleotides, the CDR3 is TGTGCCAGCAGCTTACTTCCGACAGGGGGATCGGAAGGCTACACCTTC.

The chain combines TRBV29-1 with TRBJ1-2; tentatively, D is TRBD1 (5 bases). This CDR3 comprises 11 residues. Between the trimmed V and J ends, which lost 7 bases and 6 bases, there was a span of 12 bases. Germline V gene lookup returns CDR1 SQVTM and CDR2 ANQGSEA. The CDR3 DNA reads TGCAGCGGGAGGACATTGGATGGCTACACCTTC. Its translation: CSGRTLDGYTF.

The rearrangement joins TRBV11-2 to TRBJ2-1; D tentatively fits TRBD1 or TRBD2 (5 bases each). The V gene's germline CDR1 is SGHAT and CDR2 FQNNGV. V shed 1 base and J shed 9 bases, with 10 bases lying between them. This CDR3 is built from 13 residues. The CDR3 spells CASSLGGVGEQFF. The CDR3 coding sequence is TGTGCCAGCAGCTTAGGAGGGGTGGGTGAGCAGTTCTTC.

The CDR3 DNA follows: TGCAGCGTTCCTGAAGGCCCAAGGAACACCGGGGAGCTGTTTTTT. Amino acid sequence: CSVPEGPRNTGELFF. This sequence joins TRBV29-1 and TRBJ2-2; no reliable D call. Trimming stripped 5 bases from V and 1 base from J, with 14 bases between. The CDR3 extends over 15 amino acids. Germline CDR1 and CDR2: SQVTM and ANQGSEA.

Only a few counts were recorded for this clone. The CDR3: CASAAAQETQYF. The CDR3 nucleotides read TGTGCCAGTGCGGCCGCCCAAGAGACCCAGTACTTC. The chain couples TRBV19 to TRBJ2-5; no definite D call. The CDR3 extends over 12 amino acids. Germline assignment: CDR1 LNHDA and CDR2 SQIVND (reference sequence). Trimming took off 8 bases at V and 1 base at J, with 8 bases between the two ends.

This rearrangement joins TRBV6-5 to TRBJ2-3; maybe TRBD1 (6 bases). Deletions cut 5 bases from V and 2 bases from J, with 8 bases between. The CDR3 covers 13 residues. Per the germline V gene, CDR1 is MNHEY and CDR2 is SVGAGI. This chain's CDR3 is CASSRGFTDTQYF. The CDR3 region has the DNA TGTGCCAGCAGTAGGGGGTTCACAGATACGCAGTATTTT.

CDR3: CASSPRRASDEQYF. CDR3 DNA: TGTGCCAGCAGCCCGAGGAGGGCCTCGGACGAGCAGTACTTC. The V gene is TRBV7-6, the J gene TRBJ2-7, with D possibly being TRBD2 (6 bases). The V and J ends lost 5 bases and 5 bases respectively, with 16 bases between them. CDR1 is SGHVS, CDR2 FNYEAQ, per germline. CDR3 length: 14 residues.

The genes are TRBV14 and TRBJ2-7; a weak D match, TRBD2 (5 bases). Germline CDR1 is SGHDN and CDR2 is FVKESK. This CDR3 has 14 amino acids. V shed 1 base and J shed 2 bases, with 9 bases lying between them. The DNA for the CDR3 is TGTGCCAGCAGCCAAGGGGGAGTGACCTACGAGCAGTACTTC. Its translation is CASSQGGVTYEQYF.

The rearrangement links TRBV7-9 to TRBJ1-5; 9 nucleotides agree with TRBD1. This CDR3 has 15 amino acids. V gave up 5 bases and J gave up 3 bases; unmatched junction bases: 5. CDR1 and CDR2 from the germline V gene are SEHNR and FQNEAQ (reference sequence). CDR3 sequence (DNA): TGTGCCAGCAGCGGTGACAGGGGGTTCAATCAGCCCCAGCATTTT. Amino acid sequence: CASSGDRGFNQPQHF.

The chain couples TRBV18 to TRBJ1-5, with D unresolved. Germline V CDR1 and CDR2: KGHSH, LQKENI. Deletions cut 6 bases from V and 2 bases from J, with 17 bases between. The CDR3 is 16 residues long. The CDR3, as DNA: TGTGCCAGCTCGCCGGCCCCTGGCGAGGGCAATCAGCCCCAGCATTTT. It codes for CASSPAPGEGNQPQHF.

The J gene is TRBJ1-5, the V gene TRBV7-3; D may be TRBD1 (5 bases). The CDR3 is 15 residues long. CDR1 is SGHTA and CDR2 is FQGTGA in the germline V gene. V lost 2 bases and J lost 3, with 11 bases in between. DNA of the CDR3: TGTGCCAGCAGCTTATGGGGGGAAGCCAATCAGCCCCAGCATTTT. Protein sequence: CASSLWGEANQPQHF.

This clone was detected a few times. Other DNA sequences in the same sample also yield this CDR3. This chain uses TRBV7-2 with TRBJ1-4; D is ambiguous. The CDR3 spans 13 residues. CDR1 and CDR2 from the germline V gene are SGHTA and FQGNSA. V dropped 3 bases and J dropped 3 bases, with 5 bases sitting between them. The CDR3 sequence is CASSLEPNEKLFF. CDR3 sequence (DNA): TGTGCCAGCAGCTTGGAGCCTAATGAAAAACTGTTTTTT.

CDR3 residues: CASKLAGGNEQFF. In DNA form, the CDR3 reads TGTGCCAGCAAGCTAGCGGGAGGCAATGAGCAGTTCTTC. The genes are TRBV6-1 and TRBJ2-1; 11 positions agree with TRBD2. The J segment lost 6 bases and the V segment lost 7 bases, leaving 2 bases of the junction unmatched. Germline assignment: CDR1 MNHNS and CDR2 SASEGT. This CDR3 comprises 13 residues.

This clone showed up just a few times. The chain uses TRBV7-2 and TRBJ2-3; D perhaps matches TRBD2 (6 bases). This CDR3 has 15 residues. V shed 2 bases and J shed 3 bases, with 12 bases lying between them. Germline CDR1 SGHTA, CDR2 FQGNSA. CDR3 in DNA: TGTGCCAGCAGCTTATTGCGGGACGGGACAGATACGCAGTATTTT. It is translated as CASSLLRDGTDTQYF.

The chain carries TRBV10-3 and TRBJ2-1, with 10 bases matching TRBD2. This CDR3 is 16 amino acids long. J gave up 4 bases and V 7 bases, and 10 bases lay outside the gene matches. Germline V CDR1 and CDR2: ENHRY, SYGVKD. Here the CDR3 reads CAITRTSGAPYNEQFF. The CDR3 bases are TGTGCCATCACTCGTACTAGCGGGGCACCTTACAATGAGCAGTTCTTC.

The chain employs TRBV7-9 and TRBJ1-4; a weak D match, TRBD1 (6 bases). The CDR3 covers 14 residues. Looked up from germline, CDR1 is SEHNR and CDR2 is FQNEAQ (reference sequence). V lost 5 bases, J lost 8 bases, and 15 bases lay in between. CDR3 amino acids: CASSKDRGREKLFF. As DNA, the CDR3 is TGTGCCAGCAGCAAGGACAGAGGAAGGGAAAAACTGTTTTTT.

The genes are TRBV5-5 and TRBJ2-5; 11 bases agree with TRBD2. With V trimmed by 2 bases and J by 5 bases, 8 bases remained unmatched. The CDR3 has 16 amino acids. Germline V gives CDR1 SGHKS, CDR2 YYEKEE (reference sequence). CDR3 sequence (DNA): TGTGCCAGCAGCTTTACACCTCCTAGCGGGAGGGAGACCCAGTACTTC. It yields the protein CASSFTPPSGRETQYF. The variable domain in full, with the rest retrieved from reference TRBV5-5 and TRBJ2-5, is DAGVTQSPTHLIKTRGQQVTLRCSPISGHKSVSWYQQVLGQGPQFIFQYYEKEERGRGNFPDRFSARQFPNYSSELNVNALLLGDSALYLCASSFTPPSGRETQYFGPGTRLLVL.

The J gene is TRBJ2-5, the V gene TRBV7-2; D perhaps matches TRBD1 (6 bases). Germline loops: CDR1 SGHTA, CDR2 FQGNSA. V was clipped by 5 bases and J by 7 bases, with 17 bases between them. This CDR3 is 14 amino acids long. The CDR3 loop reads CASSPTTGIGTQYF. CDR3 in DNA: TGTGCCAGCAGCCCGACAACAGGGATTGGGACCCAGTACTTC.

This clone has just one count. This chain joins TRBV7-7 and TRBJ2-1, with TRBD2 matching 9 bases. The CDR3 spans 15 residues. Trimming took 2 bases from V and 7 from J; bases not matched to a gene: 6. Germline lookup yields CDR1 SSHAT and CDR2 FNYEAQ (reference sequence). In DNA, the CDR3 is TGTGCCAGCAGCTTACGGCGGGAGGGTTGGAATGAGCAGTTCTTC. It codes for CASSLRREGWNEQFF.